The 8 T cell receptor beta chains reported below all come from one sample, sequenced in a study of T cell responses to AZD1222 COVID-19 vaccine. TCRdb's copy holds only in-frame clones and misses some; the assay was immunoSEQ multiplex PCR. Among 90,000 to 100,000 clones listed, about 90% were seen once. This material consisted of peripheral blood, taken on day 0 of AZD1222 vaccination. These receptors were obtained from an adult in good health.

This chain connects TRBV7-2 to TRBJ2-3; 8 nucleotides line up with TRBD1. Germline CDR1 and CDR2: SGHTA and FQGNSA. The CDR3 runs to 16 residues. The trim removed 5 bases at V and 1 base at J, leaving 8 bases unmatched. CDR3 coding DNA: TGTGCCAGCAGCGGGCAAGGACAGGGAGGCACAGATACGCAGTATTTT. The encoded protein is CASSGQGQGGTDTQYF.

The chain employs TRBV6-5 and TRBJ1-1; D gene uncertain. Germline V CDR1 and CDR2: MNHEY, SVGAGI. V was clipped by 6 bases and J by 1 base, with 15 bases between them. CDR3 length equals 15 residues. CDR3 DNA sequence: TGTGCCAGCAGCTCCCCTGGAGGGAAGAACACTGAAGCTTTCTTT. As protein: CASSSPGGKNTEAFF.

The chain employs TRBV15 and TRBJ1-2; weak D call: TRBD1 (6 bases). Looked up from germline, CDR1 is LNHNV and CDR2 is YYDKDF (reference sequence). V lost 0 bases to trimming and J lost 10 bases, with 24 bases between them. This CDR3 has 17 residues. CDR3 sequence (DNA): TGTGCCACCAGCAGAGATAGCCCCGGGACACTGCCGCGGGACTACACCTTC. This gives the protein CATSRDSPGTLPRDYTF.

The V call is TRBV7-2, the J call TRBJ1-2; TRBD1 agrees at 7 bases. Unmatched junction bases numbered 8, after V lost 5 bases and J lost 2 bases. The V gene's germline CDR1 is SGHTA and CDR2 FQGNSA. CDR3 length: 15 amino acids. The CDR3: CASSTTGRGNYGYTF. The CDR3 DNA is TGTGCCAGCAGCACGACAGGGCGCGGCAACTATGGCTACACCTTC.

The chain couples TRBV18 to TRBJ1-3, with D perhaps matching TRBD1 (5 bases). The CDR3 is 16 amino acids. Germline assignment: CDR1 KGHSH and CDR2 LQKENI. The V end lost 3 bases, the J end lost 0 bases, and 12 bases lay between the germline ends. The CDR3 loop is CASSPTGAASGNTIYF. The CDR3 region has the DNA TGTGCCAGCTCACCCACTGGGGCGGCCTCTGGAAACACCATATATTTT.

The chain has TRBV12-3 or TRBV12-4 and TRBJ1-5; D not resolved. Trimming took 2 bases from V and 6 from J, leaving 5 bases between them. The CDR3 is 12 amino acids. This chain's CDR3 is CASSLRVQPQHF. The DNA for the CDR3 is TGTGCCAGCAGTTTAAGGGTTCAGCCCCAGCATTTT.

The gene calls are TRBV4-3 and TRBJ1-2, with 7 bases identical to TRBD1. The CDR3 is made up of 15 amino acids. Germline V gene sequence: CDR1 LGHNA, CDR2 YSLEER. J gave up 5 bases and V 4 bases, and 10 bases lay outside the gene matches. The CDR3 loop reads CASSRNRDSVYGYTF. The CDR3 DNA reads TGCGCCAGCAGCCGAAACCGGGACAGTGTTTATGGCTACACCTTC.

J is TRBJ2-7 and V is TRBV19; tentative D call: TRBD2 (5 bases). V was pared by 11 bases and J by 3 bases, with 17 bases between. Germline CDR1 is LNHDA and CDR2 is SQIVND (reference sequence). This CDR3 comprises 13 residues. DNA of the CDR3: TGTGCCGTTGTCGGGGTAAAGTTCTACGAGCAGTACGTC. Translated, it gives CAVVGVKFYEQYV.